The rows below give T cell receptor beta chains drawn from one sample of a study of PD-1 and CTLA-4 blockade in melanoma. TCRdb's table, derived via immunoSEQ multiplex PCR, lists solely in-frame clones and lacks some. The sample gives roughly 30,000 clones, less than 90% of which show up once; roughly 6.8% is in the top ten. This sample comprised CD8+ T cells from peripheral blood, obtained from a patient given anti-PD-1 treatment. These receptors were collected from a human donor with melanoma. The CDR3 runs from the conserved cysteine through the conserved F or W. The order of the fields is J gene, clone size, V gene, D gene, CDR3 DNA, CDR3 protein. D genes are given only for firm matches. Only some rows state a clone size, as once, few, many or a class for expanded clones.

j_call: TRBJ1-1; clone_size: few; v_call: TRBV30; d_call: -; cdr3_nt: TGTGCCTGGAGTTATGCTTTAAACACTGAAGCTTTCTTT; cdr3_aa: CAWSYALNTEAFF
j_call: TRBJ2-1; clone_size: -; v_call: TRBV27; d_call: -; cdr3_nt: TGTGCCAGCAGTTTAATGAGGGGGACCCGCAATGAGCAGTTCTTC; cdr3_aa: CASSLMRGTRNEQFF
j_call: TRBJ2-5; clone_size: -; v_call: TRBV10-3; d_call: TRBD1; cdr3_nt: TGTGCCATCAGCGAGGACAGGGAAGAGACCCAGTACTTC; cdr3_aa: CAISEDREETQYF
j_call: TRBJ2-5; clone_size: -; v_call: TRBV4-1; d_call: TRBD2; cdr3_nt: TGCGCCAGCAGCCAACGCGTCTCTAGCGGGGGCCAGGAGACCCAGTACTTC; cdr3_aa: CASSQRVSSGGQETQYF
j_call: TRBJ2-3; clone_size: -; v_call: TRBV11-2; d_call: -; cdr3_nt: TGTGCCAGCAGCTTAGATCTGAGAAAGTCTAGCACAGATACGCAGTATTTT; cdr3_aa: CASSLDLRKSSTDTQYF
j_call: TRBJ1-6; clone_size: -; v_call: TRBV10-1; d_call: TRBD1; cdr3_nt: TGCGCCAGCAACCTACCGGGACAGGGTCCCTCACCCCTCCACTTT; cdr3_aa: CASNLPGQGPSPLHF
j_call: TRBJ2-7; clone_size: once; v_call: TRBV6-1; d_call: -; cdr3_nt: TGTGCCAGCAGTGAAGTTGGCGAGCAGTACTTC; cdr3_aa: CASSEVGEQYF
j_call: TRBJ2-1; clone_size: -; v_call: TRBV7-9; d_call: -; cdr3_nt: TGTGCCAGCAGCTTAGTCCCCCATGAGCAGTTCTTC; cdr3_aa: CASSLVPHEQFF
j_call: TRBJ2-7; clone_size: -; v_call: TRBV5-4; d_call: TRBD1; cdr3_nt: TGTGCCAGCAGCTTAGTCAGGGGGTCCGACGAGCAGTACTTC; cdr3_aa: CASSLVRGSDEQYF
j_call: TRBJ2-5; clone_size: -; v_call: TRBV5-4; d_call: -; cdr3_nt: TGTGCCAGCAGCTGGAAAGGGAAAGAGACCCAGTACTTC; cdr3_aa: CASSWKGKETQYF
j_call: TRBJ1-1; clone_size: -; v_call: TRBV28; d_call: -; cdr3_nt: TGTGCCAGCAGTTTACACTCCTTAGGGACTGAAGCTTTCTTT; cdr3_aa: CASSLHSLGTEAFF
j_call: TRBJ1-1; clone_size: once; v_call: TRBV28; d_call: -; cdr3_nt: TGTGCCAGCAGGTTCACGGGAGGCACTGAAGCTTTCTTT; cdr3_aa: CASRFTGGTEAFF
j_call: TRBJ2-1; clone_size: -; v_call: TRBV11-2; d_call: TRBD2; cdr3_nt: TGTGCCAGCAGCTCCCCCGGACTAGCGGGGGGTACTCTTCGCGGTGAGCAGTTCTTC; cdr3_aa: CASSSPGLAGGTLRGEQFF
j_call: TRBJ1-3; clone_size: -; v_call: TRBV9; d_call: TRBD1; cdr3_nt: TGTGCCAGCTCCGACAGGGGCCGCTCTGGAAACACCATATATTTT; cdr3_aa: CASSDRGRSGNTIYF
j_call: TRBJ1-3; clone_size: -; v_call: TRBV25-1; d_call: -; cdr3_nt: TGTGCCAGCAGTGGAAGTCGGGAACCTGGAAACACCATATATTTT; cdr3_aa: CASSGSREPGNTIYF
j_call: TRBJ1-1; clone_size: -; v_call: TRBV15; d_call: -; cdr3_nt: TGTGCCGCTGACGAGCACACTGAAGCTTTCTTT; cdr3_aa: CAADEHTEAFF
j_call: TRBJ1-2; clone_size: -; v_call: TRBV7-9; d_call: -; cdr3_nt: TGTGCCAGCAGCTTAGATCCGGATGGGCGCAACTATGGCTACACCTTC; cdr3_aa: CASSLDPDGRNYGYTF
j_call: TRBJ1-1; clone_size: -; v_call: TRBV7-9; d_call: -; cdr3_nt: TGTGCCAGCAGCTTAGAATCGGTATCTGAAGCTTTCTTT; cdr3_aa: CASSLESVSEAFF
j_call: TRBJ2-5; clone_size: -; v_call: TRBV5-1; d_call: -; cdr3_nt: TGCGCCAGCAGCTTCGGCCCACGGGGGGAGACCCAGTACTTC; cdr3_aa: CASSFGPRGETQYF
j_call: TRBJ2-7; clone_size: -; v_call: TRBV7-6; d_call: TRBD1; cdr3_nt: TGTGCCAGCAGCTTAGAGTGGACAGGGGGAAGCGAGCAGTACTTC; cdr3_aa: CASSLEWTGGSEQYF
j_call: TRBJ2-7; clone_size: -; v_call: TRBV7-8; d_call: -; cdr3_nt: TGTGCCAGCAGCTCTTCAGGGGTCCACGAGCAGTACTTC; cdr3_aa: CASSSSGVHEQYF
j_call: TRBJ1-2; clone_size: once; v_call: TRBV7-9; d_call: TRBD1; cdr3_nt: TGTGCCAGCAGCCCTGGGACAGACTATGGCTACACCTTC; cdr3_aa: CASSPGTDYGYTF
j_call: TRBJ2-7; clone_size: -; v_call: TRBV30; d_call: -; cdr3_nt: TGTGCCTGGAAGATCGCTCCCGGGGTCCCCGAGCAGTACTTC; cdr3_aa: CAWKIAPGVPEQYF
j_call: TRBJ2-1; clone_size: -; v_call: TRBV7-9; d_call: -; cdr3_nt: TGTGCCAGCAGCTTAACGGGGGATGAGCAGTTCTTC; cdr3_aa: CASSLTGDEQFF
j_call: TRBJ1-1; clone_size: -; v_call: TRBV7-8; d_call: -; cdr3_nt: TGTGCCAGCAGCTTAGATGGGCTTATGAACACTGAAGCTTTCTTT; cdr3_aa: CASSLDGLMNTEAFF
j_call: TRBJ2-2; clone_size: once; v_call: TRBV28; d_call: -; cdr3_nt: TGTGCCAGCAGCCCGCGGGGTCCAGGGGCCGGGGAGCTGTTTTTT; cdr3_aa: CASSPRGPGAGELFF
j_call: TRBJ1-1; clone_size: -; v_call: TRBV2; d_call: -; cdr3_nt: TGTGCCAGCAGTGTCCGGGAGGAAGCTTTCTTT; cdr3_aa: CASSVREEAFF
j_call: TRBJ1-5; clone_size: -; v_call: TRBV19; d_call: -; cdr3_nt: TGTGCCAGTAGTCCCTGGGGGGGGGCGAATCAGCCCCAGCATTTT; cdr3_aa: CASSPWGGANQPQHF
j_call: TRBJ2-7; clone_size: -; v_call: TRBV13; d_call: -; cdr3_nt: TGTGCCAGCAGCTTAGGAGAAGGAGGCCACGAGCAGTACTTC; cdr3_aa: CASSLGEGGHEQYF
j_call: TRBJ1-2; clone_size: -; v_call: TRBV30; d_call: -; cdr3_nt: TGTGCCTGGAGGCCTGAGGACTATGGCTACACCTTC; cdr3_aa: CAWRPEDYGYTF
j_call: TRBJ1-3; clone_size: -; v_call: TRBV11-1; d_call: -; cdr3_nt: TGTGCCAGCAGCCGAGGAGGGTCTGGAAACACCATATATTTT; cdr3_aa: CASSRGGSGNTIYF
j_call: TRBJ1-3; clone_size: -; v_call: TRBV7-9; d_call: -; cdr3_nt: TGTGCCAGCAGCTTAGACACCATATATTTT; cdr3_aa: CASSLDTIYF
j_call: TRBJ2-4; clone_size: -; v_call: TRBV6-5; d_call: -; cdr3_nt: TGTGCCACCACCCGCCGCTCAGGGGCCAAAAACATTCAGTACTTC; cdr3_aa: CATTRRSGAKNIQYF
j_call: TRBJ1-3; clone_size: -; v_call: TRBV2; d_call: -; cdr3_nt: TGTGCCAGCAGTGAGTCAGCAGGCGAGGCAAACACCATATATTTT; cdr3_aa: CASSESAGEANTIYF
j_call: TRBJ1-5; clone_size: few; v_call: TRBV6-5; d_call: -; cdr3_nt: TGTGCCAGCAGCGACAGTGTTAATAGCAATCAGCCCCAGCATTTT; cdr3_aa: CASSDSVNSNQPQHF
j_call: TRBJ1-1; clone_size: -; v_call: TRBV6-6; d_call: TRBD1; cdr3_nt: TGTGCCAGCAGTTTCTTAGACAGGGGTGACACTGAAGCTTTCTTT; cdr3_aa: CASSFLDRGDTEAFF
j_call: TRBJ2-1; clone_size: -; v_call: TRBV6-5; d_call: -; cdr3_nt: TGTGCCAGCACTTCAGGGGATAATGAGCAGTTCTTC; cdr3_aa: CASTSGDNEQFF
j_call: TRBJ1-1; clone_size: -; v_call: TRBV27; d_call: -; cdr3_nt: TGTGCCAGCAGTTTAAGGCAGGACTACACTGAAGCTTTCTTT; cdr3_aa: CASSLRQDYTEAFF